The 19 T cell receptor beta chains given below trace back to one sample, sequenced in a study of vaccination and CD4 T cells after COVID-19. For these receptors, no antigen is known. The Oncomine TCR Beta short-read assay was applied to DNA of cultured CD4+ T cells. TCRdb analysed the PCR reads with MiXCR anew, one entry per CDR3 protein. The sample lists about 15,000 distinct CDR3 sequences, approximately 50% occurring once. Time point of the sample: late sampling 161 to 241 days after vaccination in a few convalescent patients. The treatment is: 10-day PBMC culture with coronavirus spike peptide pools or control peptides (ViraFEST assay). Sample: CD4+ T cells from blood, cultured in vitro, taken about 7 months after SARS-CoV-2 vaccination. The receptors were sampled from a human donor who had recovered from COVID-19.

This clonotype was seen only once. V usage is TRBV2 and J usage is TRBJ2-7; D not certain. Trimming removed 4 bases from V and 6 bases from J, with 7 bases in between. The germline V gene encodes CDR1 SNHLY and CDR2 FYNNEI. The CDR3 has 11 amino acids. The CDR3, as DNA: TGTGCCAGCAGTGGTATGGCCGAGCAGTACTTC. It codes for CASSGMAEQYF.

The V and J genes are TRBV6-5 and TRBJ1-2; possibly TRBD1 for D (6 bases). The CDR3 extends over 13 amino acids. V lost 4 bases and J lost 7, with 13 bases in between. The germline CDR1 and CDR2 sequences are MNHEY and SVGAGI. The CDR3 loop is CASSSQGSVGYTF. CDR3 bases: TGTGCCAGCAGTTCACAGGGATCGGTTGGCTACACCTTC.

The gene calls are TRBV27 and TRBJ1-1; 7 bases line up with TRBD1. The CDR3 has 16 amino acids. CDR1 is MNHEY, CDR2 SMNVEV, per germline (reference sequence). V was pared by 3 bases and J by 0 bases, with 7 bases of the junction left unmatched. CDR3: CASSFSGGEVNTEAFF. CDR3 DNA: TGTGCCAGCAGTTTCTCAGGGGGGGAAGTGAACACTGAAGCTTTCTTT.

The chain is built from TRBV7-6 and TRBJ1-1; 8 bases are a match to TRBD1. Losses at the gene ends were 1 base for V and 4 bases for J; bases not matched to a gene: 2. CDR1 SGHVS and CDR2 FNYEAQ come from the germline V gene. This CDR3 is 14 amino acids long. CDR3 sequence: CASSLVTGATEAFF. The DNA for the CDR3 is TGTGCCAGCAGCTTAGTGACAGGGGCCACTGAAGCTTTCTTT.

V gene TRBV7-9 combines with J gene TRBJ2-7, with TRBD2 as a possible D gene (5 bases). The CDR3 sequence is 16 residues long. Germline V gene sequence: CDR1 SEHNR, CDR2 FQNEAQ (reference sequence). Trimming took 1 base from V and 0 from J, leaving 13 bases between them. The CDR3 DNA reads TGTGCCAGCAGCTTAGGTCCGGGGAGTTACTCCTACGAGCAGTACTTC. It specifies CASSLGPGSYSYEQYF. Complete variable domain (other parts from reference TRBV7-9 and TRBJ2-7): DTGVSQNPRHKITKRGQNVTFRCDPISEHNRLYWYRQTLGQGPEFLTYFQNEAQLEKSRLLSDRFSAERPKGSFSTLEIQRTEQGDSAMYLCASSLGPGSYSYEQYFGPGTRLTVT.

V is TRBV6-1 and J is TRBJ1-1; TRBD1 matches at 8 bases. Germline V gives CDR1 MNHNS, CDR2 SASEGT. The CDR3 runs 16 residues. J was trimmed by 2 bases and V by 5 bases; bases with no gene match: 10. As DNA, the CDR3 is TGTGCCAGCAGTCACCACCGGACAGGGCTAAACACTGAAGCTTTCTTT. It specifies CASSHHRTGLNTEAFF.

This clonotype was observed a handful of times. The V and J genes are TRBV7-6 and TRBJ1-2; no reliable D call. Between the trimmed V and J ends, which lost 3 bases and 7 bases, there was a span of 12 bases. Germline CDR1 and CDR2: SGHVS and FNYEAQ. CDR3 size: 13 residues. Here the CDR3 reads CASSFGRAGGYTF. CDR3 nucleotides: TGTGCCAGCAGCTTCGGCCGGGCGGGTGGCTACACCTTC.

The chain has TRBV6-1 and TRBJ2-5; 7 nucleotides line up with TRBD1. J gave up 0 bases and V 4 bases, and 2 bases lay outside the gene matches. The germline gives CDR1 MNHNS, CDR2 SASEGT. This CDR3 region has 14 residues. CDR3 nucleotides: TGTGCCAGCAGTGTCGGGACAGACCAAGAGACCCAGTACTTC. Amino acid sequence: CASSVGTDQETQYF.

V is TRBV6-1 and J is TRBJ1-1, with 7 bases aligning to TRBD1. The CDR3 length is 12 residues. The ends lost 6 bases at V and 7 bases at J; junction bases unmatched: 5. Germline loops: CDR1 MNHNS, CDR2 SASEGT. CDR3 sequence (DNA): TGTGCCAGCAGACTACGGACAGGTGAAGCTTTCTTT. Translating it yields CASRLRTGEAFF.

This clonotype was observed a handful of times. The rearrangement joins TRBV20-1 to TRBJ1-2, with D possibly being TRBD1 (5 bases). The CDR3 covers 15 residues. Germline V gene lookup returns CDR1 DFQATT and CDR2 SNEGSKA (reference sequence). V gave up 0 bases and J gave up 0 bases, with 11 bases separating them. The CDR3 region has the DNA TGCAGTGCTAGAGATCTGGTAGGGGCTAACTATGGCTACACCTTC. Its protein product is CSARDLVGANYGYTF.

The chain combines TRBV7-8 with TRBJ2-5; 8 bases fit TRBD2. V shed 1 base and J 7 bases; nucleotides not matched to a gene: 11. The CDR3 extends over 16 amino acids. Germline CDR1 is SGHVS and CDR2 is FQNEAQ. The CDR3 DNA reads TGTGCCAGCAGCTTAGGGACGGGGGGGATGTTAGGGACCCAGTACTTC. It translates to CASSLGTGGMLGTQYF.

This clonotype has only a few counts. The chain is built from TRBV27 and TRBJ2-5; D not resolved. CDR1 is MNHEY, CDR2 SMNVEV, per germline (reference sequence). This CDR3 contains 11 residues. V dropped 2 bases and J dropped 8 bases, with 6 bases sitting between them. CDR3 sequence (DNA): TGTGCCAGCAGTTTACTGAAAACCCAGTACTTC. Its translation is CASSLLKTQYF.

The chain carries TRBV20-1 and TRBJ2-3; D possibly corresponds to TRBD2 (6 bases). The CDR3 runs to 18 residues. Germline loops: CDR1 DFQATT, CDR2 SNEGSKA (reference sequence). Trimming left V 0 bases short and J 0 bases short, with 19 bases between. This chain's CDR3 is CSARDLAGPGVSTDTQYF. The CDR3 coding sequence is TGCAGTGCTAGAGATCTGGCGGGACCGGGGGTTAGCACAGATACGCAGTATTTT.

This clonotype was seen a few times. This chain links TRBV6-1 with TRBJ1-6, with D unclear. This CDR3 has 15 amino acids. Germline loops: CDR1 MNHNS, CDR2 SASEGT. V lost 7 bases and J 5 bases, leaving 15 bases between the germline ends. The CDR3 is CASTLKAADNSPLHF. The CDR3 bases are TGTGCCAGCACCCTAAAGGCGGCGGATAATTCACCCCTCCACTTT.

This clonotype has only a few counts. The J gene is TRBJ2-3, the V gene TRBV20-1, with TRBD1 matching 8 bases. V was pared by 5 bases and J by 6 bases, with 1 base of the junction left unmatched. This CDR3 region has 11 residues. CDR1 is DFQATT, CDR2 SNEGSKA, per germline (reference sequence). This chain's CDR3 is CSAQGADTQYF. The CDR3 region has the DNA TGCAGTGCTCAGGGGGCCGATACGCAGTATTTT.

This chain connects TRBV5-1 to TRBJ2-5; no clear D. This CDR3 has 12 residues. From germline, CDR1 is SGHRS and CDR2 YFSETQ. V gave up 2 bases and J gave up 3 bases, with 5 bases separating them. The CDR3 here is CASSLEEETQYF. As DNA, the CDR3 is TGCGCCAGCAGCTTAGAGGAAGAGACCCAGTACTTC.

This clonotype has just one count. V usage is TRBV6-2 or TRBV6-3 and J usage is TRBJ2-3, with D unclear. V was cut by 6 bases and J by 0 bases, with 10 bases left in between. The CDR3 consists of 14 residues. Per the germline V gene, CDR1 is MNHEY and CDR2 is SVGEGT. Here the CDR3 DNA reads TGTGCCAGCAGGGGCCGACGGAGCACAGATACGCAGTATTTT. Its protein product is CASRGRRSTDTQYF.

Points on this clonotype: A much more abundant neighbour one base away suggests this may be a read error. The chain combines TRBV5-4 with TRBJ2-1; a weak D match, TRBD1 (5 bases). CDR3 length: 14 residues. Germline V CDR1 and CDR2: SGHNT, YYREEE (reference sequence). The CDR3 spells CASRGPAGYNEQLF. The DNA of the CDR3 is TGTGCCAGCAGGGGTCCTGCAGGGTACAATGAGCAGCTCTTC.

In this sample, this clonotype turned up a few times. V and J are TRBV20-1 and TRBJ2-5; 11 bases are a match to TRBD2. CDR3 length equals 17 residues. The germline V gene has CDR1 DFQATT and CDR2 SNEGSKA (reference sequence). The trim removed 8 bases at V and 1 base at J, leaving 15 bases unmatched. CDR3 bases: TGCAGTACCCTGAGTTTAGCGGGGGGGAACACCCAAGAGACCCAGTACTTC. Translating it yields CSTLSLAGGNTQETQYF.